This T cell receptor (beta chain) was observed in a study of T cells expressing NK-cell markers. The overall study: In sorted CD3+CD56+NKG2C+, CD3+CD56+NKG2C- and CD3+CD56-NKG2C+ T cells, TCR beta repertoires were obtained.

The CDR3 consists of 13 residues. Germline V gives CDR1 SQVTM, CDR2 ANQGSEA. TCRdb re-called the 5' RACE reads, yielding one record per CDR3 amino acid sequence without DNA. Its clone listing holds roughly 390,000 distinct CDR3 sequences. This receptor was obtained from a man aged 18 to 69 in good health. Sequenced input: blood T cells: a sorted CD56 or NKG2C T cell subset, CD4+ or CD8+ T cells, or bulk PBMC T cells (not recorded which). The chain combines TRBV29-1 with TRBJ1-1. Here the CDR3 reads CSVDYSMNTEAFF.